These T cell receptor beta chains were read from a single sample in a study of blood T cell repertoires in COVID-19. Measured with immunoSEQ multiplex PCR; TCRdb has only the in-frame clones, and not every one. The sample records roughly 330,000 clones, over 75% being singletons. Source material: PBMCs or T cells enriched from blood (not recorded which). The receptors shown here come from a man aged 30-40 years who had recovered from COVID-19. Both conserved end residues are trimmed from each CDR3. Clone size is not always given. Where it is, it says once, few, many or a class for expanded clones.

>-|TRBV20-1
SAPSTGFH
>-|TRBV9
ASSPQGGAVNEQF
>-|TRBV7-9
ASSLYTTNTGELF
>-|TRBV6-5
ASLRTGANTEAF
>-|TRBV3-1/TRBV3-2
ASSLTGIQTYEQY
>once|TRBV7-3
ASSPFLAGGQNEQF
>-|TRBV5-6
ASSSIAVRNTEAF
>-|TRBV27
ASRSSGTGDNSPLH
>-|TRBV29-1
SVGTGEGYEQY
>-|TRBV20-1
SARRGEQY
>-|TRBV7-9
ASSATAGSTEAF
>once|TRBV9
ASSVARGSGELF
>-|TRBV13
ASSSHQGAGEPQH
>-|TRBV27
ASRARGPAKSSYNEQF
>-|TRBV5-5
ASSLEGQANYGYT
>-|TRBV9
ASSVSTDYGYT
>once|TRBV27
ASSLLTGNTEAF
>-|TRBV29-1
SVGTKRGGSSYNEQF
>-|TRBV6-5
ASSYLAGTGTDTQY
>-|TRBV5-1
ASSLVGSLAGTGELF
>few|TRBV18
ASSPTRDTGELF
>-|TRBV5-4
ASSSPFGNSPLH
>-|TRBV14
ASSQLGQGGEQY
>-|TRBV5-4
ASSSGQSLPRTDTQY
>-|TRBV28
ASSTRTGGYQPQH
>-|TRBV5-6
ASSYRGGIGYNEQF
>-|TRBV4-1
ASSPRTGSRDGYT
>-|TRBV3-1/TRBV3-2
ASSQVAGGPGEQY
>-|TRBV28
ASSLPSTGLARTEAF
>-|TRBV14
ASSQEGGEGLGGQPQH
>-|TRBV2
ASIPPLRGGKDTEAF
>once|TRBV28
ASSLSGSGNSPLH
>-|TRBV7-9
ASSLVRVLRHTEAF